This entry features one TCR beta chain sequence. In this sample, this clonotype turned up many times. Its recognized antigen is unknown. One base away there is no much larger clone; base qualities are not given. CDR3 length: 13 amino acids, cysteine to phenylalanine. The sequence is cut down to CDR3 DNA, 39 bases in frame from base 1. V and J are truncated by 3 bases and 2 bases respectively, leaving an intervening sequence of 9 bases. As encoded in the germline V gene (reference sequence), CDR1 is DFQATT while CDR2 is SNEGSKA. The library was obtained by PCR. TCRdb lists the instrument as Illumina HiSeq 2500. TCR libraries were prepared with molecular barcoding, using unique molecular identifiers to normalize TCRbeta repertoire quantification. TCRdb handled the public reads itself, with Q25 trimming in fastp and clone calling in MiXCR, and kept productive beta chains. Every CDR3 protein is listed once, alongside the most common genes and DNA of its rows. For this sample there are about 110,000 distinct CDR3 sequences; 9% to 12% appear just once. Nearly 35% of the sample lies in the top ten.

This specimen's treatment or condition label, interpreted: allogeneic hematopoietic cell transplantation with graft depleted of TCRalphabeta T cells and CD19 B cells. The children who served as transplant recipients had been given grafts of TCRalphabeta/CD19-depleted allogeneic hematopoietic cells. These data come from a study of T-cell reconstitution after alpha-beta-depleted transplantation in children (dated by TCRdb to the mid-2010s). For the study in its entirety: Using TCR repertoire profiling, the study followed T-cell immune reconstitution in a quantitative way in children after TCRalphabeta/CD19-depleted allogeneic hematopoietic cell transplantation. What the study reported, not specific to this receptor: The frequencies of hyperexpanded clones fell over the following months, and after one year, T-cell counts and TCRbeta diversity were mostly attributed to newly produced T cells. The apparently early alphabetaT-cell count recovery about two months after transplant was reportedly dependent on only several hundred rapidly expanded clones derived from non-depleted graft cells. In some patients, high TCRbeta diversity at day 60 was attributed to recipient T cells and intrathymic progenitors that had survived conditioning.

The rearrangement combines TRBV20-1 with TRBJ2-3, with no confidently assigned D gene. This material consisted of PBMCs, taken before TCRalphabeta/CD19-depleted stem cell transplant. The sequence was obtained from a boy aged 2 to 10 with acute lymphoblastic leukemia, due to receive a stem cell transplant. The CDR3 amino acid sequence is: CSASVRSTDTQYF. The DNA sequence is TGCAGTGCTAGCGTAAGATCCACAGATACGCAGTATTTT.